The 23 T cell receptor beta chains presented below share a single source sample, sequenced in a study of cytomegalovirus exposure and HLA in healthy donors. Assay: immunoSEQ multiplex PCR; the TCRdb copy retains only in-frame clones and omits some. The sample includes about 240,000 clones, about 86% of them seen just once. The sample was PBMCs. The origin of the receptors is a man aged 18-30 years in good health and CMV-seronegative.

The rearrangement joins TRBV4-1 to TRBJ2-7; TRBD2 agrees at 10 bases. J gave up 3 bases and V 0 bases, and 2 bases lay outside the gene matches. CDR1 MGHRA and CDR2 YSYEKL come from the germline V gene. The CDR3 runs to 15 residues. CDR3 nucleotide sequence: TGCGCCAGCAGCCAAGAGCCTAGCGGGGGCTACGAGCAGTACTTC. This gives the protein CASSQEPSGGYEQYF.

The chain uses TRBV7-2 and TRBJ2-5, with 7 bases fitting TRBD2. This CDR3 is built from 13 residues. J was trimmed by 4 bases and V by 6 bases; bases with no gene match: 5. CDR1 and CDR2 from the germline V gene are SGHTA and FQGNSA. For the CDR3, the DNA is TGTGCCAGCAGTTGGGGACTATCAGAGACCCAGTACTTC. It yields the protein CASSWGLSETQYF.

The genes are TRBV9 and TRBJ2-1; TRBD2 agrees at 9 bases. The trim removed 0 bases at V and 8 bases at J, leaving 9 bases unmatched. Germline loops: CDR1 SGDLS, CDR2 YYNGEE. The length of the CDR3 is 16 residues. The CDR3: CASSVALAGRPHEQFF. The CDR3 DNA reads as TGTGCCAGCAGCGTAGCTCTAGCGGGACGCCCGCATGAGCAGTTCTTC.

V gene TRBV7-2 combines with J gene TRBJ2-5; D possibly corresponds to TRBD1 (5 bases). From germline, CDR1 is SGHTA and CDR2 FQGNSA. Trimming pared 4 bases from V and 1 base from J, leaving 10 bases between. The CDR3 has 14 amino acids. In DNA, the CDR3 is TGTGCCAGCAGCTACCTCAGGGTCCAAGAGACCCAGTACTTC. It specifies CASSYLRVQETQYF.

The J gene is TRBJ2-7, the V gene TRBV6-1; 7 bases line up with TRBD1. The CDR3 is made up of 13 amino acids. Trimming at V came to 4 bases and at J to 3 bases, leaving 3 bases not matched to a gene. Germline V lookup: CDR1 MNHNS, CDR2 SASEGT. The CDR3 here is CASSVPGGYEQYF. The CDR3 DNA sequence: TGTGCCAGCAGTGTTCCAGGGGGCTACGAGCAGTACTTC.

The chain has TRBV19 and TRBJ2-1; D is possibly TRBD1 (5 bases). Looked up from germline, CDR1 is LNHDA and CDR2 is SQIVND (reference sequence). Between the trimmed V and J ends, which lost 4 bases and 10 bases, there was a span of 14 bases. The CDR3 length is 13 residues. CDR3 sequence reads: CASSRGPYGEQFF. In DNA, the CDR3 is TGTGCCAGTAGTAGGGGCCCTTATGGGGAGCAGTTCTTC.

This rearrangement joins TRBV5-6 to TRBJ1-3; D not resolved. In germline, CDR1 is SGHDT, CDR2 YYEEEE. Trimming took 5 bases from V and 3 from J, leaving 9 bases between them. The CDR3 totals 13 residues. CDR3 DNA: TGTGCCAGCAGAAGACTTTTTGGAAACACCATATATTTT. Amino acid sequence: CASRRLFGNTIYF.

CDR3 bases: TGTGCCAGCAGCTTACAGGTTGACTACACCTTC. Translated, it gives CASSLQVDYTF. The chain joins TRBV7-9 to TRBJ1-2; D not resolved. CDR1 and CDR2 from the germline V gene are SEHNR and FQNEAQ (reference sequence). Trimming removed 2 bases from V and 10 bases from J, with 8 bases in between. This CDR3 spans 11 amino acids.

The table lists this clone with a few counts. The rearrangement links TRBV27 to TRBJ2-7, with D perhaps matching TRBD1 (6 bases). The ends were cut back, 8 bases at V and 3 bases at J, with 14 bases in the middle. This CDR3 has 13 residues. Germline V gives CDR1 MNHEY, CDR2 SMNVEV (reference sequence). CDR3 nucleotides: TGTGCCAGCTCAATCAGGGGCGGCTACGAGCAGTACTTC. Residues: CASSIRGGYEQYF.

The rearrangement joins TRBV4-1 to TRBJ1-3; TRBD1 might be the D (6 bases). The CDR3 spans 16 residues. Germline V lookup: CDR1 MGHRA, CDR2 YSYEKL. V lost 4 bases and J lost 4, with 17 bases in between. Written as DNA, the CDR3 is TGCGCCAGCAGCCCCGTTGGGGAAGGGGGAGGAAACACCATATATTTT. Residues: CASSPVGEGGGNTIYF.

The chain is built from TRBV6-5 and TRBJ2-7; 7 nucleotides agree with TRBD1. V lost 6 bases, J lost 4 bases, and 9 bases stayed unmatched. Germline values: CDR1 MNHEY, CDR2 SVGAGI. The CDR3 is 14 amino acids. The CDR3 loop reads CASSPRQGGYEQYF. The CDR3 nucleotides are TGTGCCAGCAGCCCCAGACAGGGTGGGTACGAGCAGTACTTC.

This sequence joins TRBV9 and TRBJ2-1; D is possibly TRBD2 (6 bases). CDR1 SGDLS and CDR2 YYNGEE come from the germline V gene. With 0 bases removed from V and 4 bases from J, the gap between germline ends came to 11 bases. The CDR3 extends over 15 amino acids. The CDR3 bases are TGTGCCAGCAGCGTAGAGGCTAGCGTTTACAATGAGCAGTTCTTC. Amino acids: CASSVEASVYNEQFF.

This clone was observed a handful of times. J is TRBJ1-6 and V is TRBV18; 7 bases are a match to TRBD1. CDR3 length equals 14 residues. V gave up 4 bases and J gave up 10 bases; unmatched junction bases: 7. Germline CDR1 and CDR2: KGHSH and LQKENI. For the CDR3, the DNA is TGTGCCAGCTCACGACGACAGGGCGAATCACCCCTCCACTTT. This sequence encodes CASSRRQGESPLHF. The full variable domain, in which reference TRBV18 and TRBJ1-6 provide the parts outside the CDR3, is NAGVMQNPRHLVRRRGQEARLRCSPMKGHSHVYWYRQLPEEGLKFMVYLQKENIIDESGMPKERFSAEFPKEGPSILRIQQVVRGDSAAYFCASSRRQGESPLHFGNGTRLTVT.

The chain carries TRBV6-1 and TRBJ2-4; D perhaps matches TRBD2 (5 bases). This CDR3 contains 16 residues. CDR1 and CDR2 (germline): MNHNS, SASEGT. Trimming removed 2 bases from V and 0 bases from J, with 11 bases in between. The CDR3 loop is CASSESGGLAKNIQYF. As DNA, the CDR3 is TGTGCCAGCAGTGAAAGTGGTGGACTAGCCAAAAACATTCAGTACTTC.

This clone appeared a single time. V and J are TRBV5-1 and TRBJ1-5; D not certain. Germline CDR1 SGHRS, CDR2 YFSETQ. CDR3 size: 14 residues. V lost 0 bases to trimming and J lost 5 bases, with 9 bases between them. The CDR3 DNA is TGCGCCAGCAGCTTGGGGGAGGGTGATCAGCCCCAGCATTTT. Its protein is CASSLGEGDQPQHF.

The chain employs TRBV28 and TRBJ1-2; 9 nucleotides line up with TRBD1. The V segment lost 6 bases and the J segment 7 bases; nucleotides outside the gene matches: 12. The germline V gene encodes CDR1 MDHEN and CDR2 SYDVKM. The CDR3 is 15 residues long. In DNA, the CDR3 is TGTGCCAGCAGCGAAACAGGGGGCGTTTTAACTGGCTACACCTTC. Translated: CASSETGGVLTGYTF.

The gene calls are TRBV13 and TRBJ2-5, with D hard to call. The V end lost 2 bases, the J end lost 2 bases, and 6 bases lay between the germline ends. Germline V gene data show CDR1 as PRHDT and CDR2 as FYEKMQ (reference sequence). The CDR3 spans 13 residues. The CDR3 sequence: CASSLSNQETQYF. CDR3 DNA: TGTGCCAGCAGCTTAAGCAATCAAGAGACCCAGTACTTC.

The chain has TRBV6-5 and TRBJ2-1, with 9 bases identical to TRBD2. Looked up from germline, CDR1 is MNHEY and CDR2 is SVGAGI. The V and J ends lost 4 bases and 3 bases, in that order; junction bases with no gene match: 7. The CDR3 runs 16 residues. The CDR3 sequence: CASSSSGTSFYNEQFF. For the CDR3, the DNA is TGTGCCAGCAGTTCCTCCGGGACTAGCTTCTACAATGAGCAGTTCTTC.

DNA for the CDR3: TGTGCCAGCAGCCCAGCAGGGGGCCCCTACGAGCAGTACTTC. Encoded protein: CASSPAGGPYEQYF. The chain carries TRBV11-2 and TRBJ2-7; 8 nucleotides align to TRBD1. From germline, CDR1 is SGHAT and CDR2 FQNNGV. This CDR3 contains 14 residues. The J segment lost 2 bases and the V segment lost 5 bases, leaving 5 bases of the junction unmatched. Full variable domain (outside the CDR3, taken from reference TRBV11-2 and TRBJ2-7): EAGVAQSPRYKIIEKRQSVAFWCNPISGHATLYWYQQILGQGPKLLIQFQNNGVVDDSQLPKDRFSAERLKGVDSTLKIQPAKLEDSAVYLCASSPAGGPYEQYFGPGTRLTVT.

The chain has TRBV5-1 and TRBJ2-1, with 7 bases that match TRBD2. Germline V gene data show CDR1 as SGHRS and CDR2 as YFSETQ. V was pared by 6 bases and J by 10 bases, with 13 bases of the junction left unmatched. The CDR3 is 14 amino acids. The CDR3 reads CASTEWGGGTEQFF. The CDR3, as DNA: TGCGCCAGCACGGAGTGGGGCGGGGGTACAGAGCAGTTCTTC. Filled out from reference TRBV5-1 and TRBJ2-1, the complete variable domain reads KAGVTQTPRYLIKTRGQQVTLSCSPISGHRSVSWYQQTPGQGLQFLFEYFSETQRNKGNFPGRFSGRQFSNSRSEMNVSTLELGDSALYLCASTEWGGGTEQFFGPGTRLTVL.

J is TRBJ1-6 and V is TRBV14; 7 bases are a match to TRBD1. Germline CDR1 reads SGHDN; CDR2 reads FVKESK. With 4 bases clipped from V and 9 bases from J, the junction kept 6 bases outside the gene matches. The CDR3 contains 14 residues. CDR3: CASSRGGWGSPLHF. The CDR3 nucleotides are TGTGCCAGCAGCCGAGGGGGCTGGGGTTCACCCCTCCACTTT.

The V call is TRBV28, the J call TRBJ2-5; 8 bases map to TRBD1. The length of the CDR3 is 16 residues. In germline, CDR1 is MDHEN, CDR2 SYDVKM. V lost 2 bases and J lost 4; bases outside the gene matches: 9. The CDR3 loop is CASSLDRTGLRETQYF. In DNA form, the CDR3 reads TGTGCCAGCAGTTTAGATAGGACAGGGTTACGAGAGACCCAGTACTTC.

The chain carries TRBV5-4 and TRBJ1-3; 7 nucleotides align to TRBD1. CDR3 length equals 15 residues. V gave up 7 bases and J gave up 4 bases; unmatched junction bases: 11. Per the germline V gene, CDR1 is SGHNT and CDR2 is YYREEE (reference sequence). In DNA form, the CDR3 reads TGTGCCAGCGGATTAAATCCGGGACAGGGAAACACCATATATTTT. Amino acids: CASGLNPGQGNTIYF. Complete variable domain (other parts from reference TRBV5-4 and TRBJ1-3): ETGVTQSPTHLIKTRGQQVTLRCSSQSGHNTVSWYQQALGQGPQFIFQYYREEENGRGNFPPRFSGLQFPNYSSELNVNALELDDSALYLCASGLNPGQGNTIYFGEGSWLTVV.